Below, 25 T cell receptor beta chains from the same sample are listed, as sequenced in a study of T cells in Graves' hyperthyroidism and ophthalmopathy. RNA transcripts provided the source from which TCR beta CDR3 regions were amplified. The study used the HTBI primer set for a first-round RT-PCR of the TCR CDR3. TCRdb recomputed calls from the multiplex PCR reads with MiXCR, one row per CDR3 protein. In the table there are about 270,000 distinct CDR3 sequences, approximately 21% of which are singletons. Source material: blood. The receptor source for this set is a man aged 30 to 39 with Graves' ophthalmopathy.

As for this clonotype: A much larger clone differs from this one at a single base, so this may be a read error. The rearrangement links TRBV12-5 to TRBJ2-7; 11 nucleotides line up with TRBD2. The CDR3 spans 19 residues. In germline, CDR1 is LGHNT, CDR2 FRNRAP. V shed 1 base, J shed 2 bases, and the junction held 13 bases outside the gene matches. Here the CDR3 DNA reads TGTGCTAGTGGTTTGGCCCTAGAACTAGCGGGAGATACCGCCTACGAGCAGTACTTC. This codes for CASGLALELAGDTAYEQYF.

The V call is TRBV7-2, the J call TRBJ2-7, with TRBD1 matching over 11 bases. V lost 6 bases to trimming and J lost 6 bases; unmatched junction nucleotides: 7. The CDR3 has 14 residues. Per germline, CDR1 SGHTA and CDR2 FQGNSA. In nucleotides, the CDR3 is TGTGCCAGCAGGCTCGGGACAGGGGGTCCCGAGCAGTACTTC. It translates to CASRLGTGGPEQYF. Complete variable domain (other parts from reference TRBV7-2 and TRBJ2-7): GAGVSQSPSNKVTEKGKDVELRCDPISGHTALYWYRQSLGQGLEFLIYFQGNSAPDKSGLPSDRFSAERTGGSVSTLTIQRTQQEDSAVYLCASRLGTGGPEQYFGPGTRLTVT.

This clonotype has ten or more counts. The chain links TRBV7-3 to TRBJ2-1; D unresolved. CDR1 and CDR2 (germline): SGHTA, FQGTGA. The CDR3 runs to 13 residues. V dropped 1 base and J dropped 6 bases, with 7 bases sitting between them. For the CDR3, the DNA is TGTGCCAGCAGCTTAAGCCCGTCCAATGAGCAGTTCTTC. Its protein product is CASSLSPSNEQFF.

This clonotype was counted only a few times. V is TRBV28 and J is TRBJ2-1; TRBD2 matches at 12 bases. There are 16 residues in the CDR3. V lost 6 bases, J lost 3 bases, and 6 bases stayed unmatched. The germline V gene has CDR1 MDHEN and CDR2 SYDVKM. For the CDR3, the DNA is TGTGCCAGCAGCTACGGACTAGCGGGAATCTACAATGAGCAGTTCTTC. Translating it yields CASSYGLAGIYNEQFF.

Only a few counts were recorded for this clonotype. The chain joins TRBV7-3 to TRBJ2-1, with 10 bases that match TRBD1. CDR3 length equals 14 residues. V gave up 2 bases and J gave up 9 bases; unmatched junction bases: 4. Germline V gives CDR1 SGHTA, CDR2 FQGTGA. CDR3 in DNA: TGTGCCAGCAGCTTAGGGACAGGGGCTAGTGAGCAGTTCTTC. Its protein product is CASSLGTGASEQFF.

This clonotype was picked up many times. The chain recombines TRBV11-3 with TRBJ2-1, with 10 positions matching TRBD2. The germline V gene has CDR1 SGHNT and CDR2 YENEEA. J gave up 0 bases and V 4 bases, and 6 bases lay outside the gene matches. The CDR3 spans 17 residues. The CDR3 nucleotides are TGTGCCAGCAGCTCCGACCCTAGCGGGAGCTCCTACAATGAGCAGTTCTTC. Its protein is CASSSDPSGSSYNEQFF.

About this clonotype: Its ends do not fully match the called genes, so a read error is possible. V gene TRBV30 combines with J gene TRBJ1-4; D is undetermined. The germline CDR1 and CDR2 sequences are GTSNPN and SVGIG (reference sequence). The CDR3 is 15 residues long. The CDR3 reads CAWRSPNIRTEELFF. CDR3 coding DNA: TGTGCCTGGAGATCCCCCAACATCAGGACTGAAGAACTGTTTTTT.

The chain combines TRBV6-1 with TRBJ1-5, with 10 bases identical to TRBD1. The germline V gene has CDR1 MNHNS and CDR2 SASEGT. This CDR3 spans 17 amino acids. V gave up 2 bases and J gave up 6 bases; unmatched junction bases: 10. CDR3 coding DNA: TGTGCCAGCAGTGAAAGAGTGACAGGGGGCTTCCGTCAGCCCCAGCATTTT. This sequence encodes CASSERVTGGFRQPQHF.

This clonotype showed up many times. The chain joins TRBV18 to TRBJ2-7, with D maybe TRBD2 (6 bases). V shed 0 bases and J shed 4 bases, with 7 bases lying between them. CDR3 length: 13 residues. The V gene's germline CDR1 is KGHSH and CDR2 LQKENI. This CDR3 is CASSPPAGYEQYF. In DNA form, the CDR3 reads TGTGCCAGCTCACCACCGGCGGGATACGAGCAGTACTTC.

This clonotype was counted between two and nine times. CDR3 amino acids: CASGREGFYNEQFF. For the CDR3, the DNA is TGCGCCAGCGGGCGGGAGGGGTTCTACAATGAGCAGTTCTTC. This chain joins TRBV5-1 and TRBJ2-1; 9 nucleotides align to TRBD2. Trimming cost V 7 bases and J 3 bases; bases outside gene matches: 5. Germline V gene lookup returns CDR1 SGHRS and CDR2 YFSETQ. The CDR3 runs to 14 residues.

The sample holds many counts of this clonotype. The CDR3 sequence: CSARGPGTEAFF. CDR3 sequence (DNA): TGCAGTGCTAGAGGGCCAGGGACTGAAGCTTTCTTT. This rearrangement joins TRBV20-1 to TRBJ1-1, with D possibly matching TRBD1 (5 bases). The CDR3 is made up of 12 amino acids. In germline, CDR1 is DFQATT, CDR2 SNEGSKA (reference sequence). Trimming removed 1 base at V and 5 bases at J, with 8 bases between.

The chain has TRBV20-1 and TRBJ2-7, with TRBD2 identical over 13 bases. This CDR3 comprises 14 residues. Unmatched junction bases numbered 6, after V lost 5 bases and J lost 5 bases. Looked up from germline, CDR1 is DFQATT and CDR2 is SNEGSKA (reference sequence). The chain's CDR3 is CSAGGLAGVDEQYF. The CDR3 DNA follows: TGCAGTGCTGGAGGACTAGCGGGAGTGGACGAGCAGTACTTC.

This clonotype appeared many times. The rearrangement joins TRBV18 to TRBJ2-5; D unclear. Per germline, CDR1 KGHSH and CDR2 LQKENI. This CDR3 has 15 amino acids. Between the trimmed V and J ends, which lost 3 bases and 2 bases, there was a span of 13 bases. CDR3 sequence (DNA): TGTGCCAGCTCACCGGGCTCCGGAAGACAAGAGACCCAGTACTTC. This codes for CASSPGSGRQETQYF.

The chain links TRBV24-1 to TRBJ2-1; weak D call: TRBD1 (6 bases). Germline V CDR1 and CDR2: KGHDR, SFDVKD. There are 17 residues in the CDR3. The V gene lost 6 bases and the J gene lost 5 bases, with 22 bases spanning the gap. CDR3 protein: CATSTNPTGGTNNEQFF. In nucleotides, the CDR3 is TGTGCCACCAGTACCAATCCGACAGGCGGAACCAACAATGAGCAGTTCTTC.

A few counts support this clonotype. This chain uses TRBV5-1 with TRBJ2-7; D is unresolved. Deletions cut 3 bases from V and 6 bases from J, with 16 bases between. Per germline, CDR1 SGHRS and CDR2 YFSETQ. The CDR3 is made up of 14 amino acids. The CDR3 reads CASSSVSARGEQYF. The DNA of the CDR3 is TGCGCCAGCAGCTCCGTTTCCGCACGCGGCGAGCAGTACTTC.

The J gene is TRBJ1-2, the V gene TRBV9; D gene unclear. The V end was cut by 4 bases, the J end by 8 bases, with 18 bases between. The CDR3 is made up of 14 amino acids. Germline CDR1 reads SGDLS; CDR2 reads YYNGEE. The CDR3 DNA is TGTGCCAGCAGCACCCACCGGGAGTCGGGCGGCTACACCTTC. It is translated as CASSTHRESGGYTF.

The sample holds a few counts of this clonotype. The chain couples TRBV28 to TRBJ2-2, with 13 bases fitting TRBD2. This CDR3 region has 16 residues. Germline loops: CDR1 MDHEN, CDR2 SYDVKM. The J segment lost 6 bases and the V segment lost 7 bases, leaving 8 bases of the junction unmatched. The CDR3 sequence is CASTLGLAGSAGELFF. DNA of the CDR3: TGTGCCAGCACCCTGGGACTAGCGGGATCTGCCGGGGAGCTGTTTTTT.

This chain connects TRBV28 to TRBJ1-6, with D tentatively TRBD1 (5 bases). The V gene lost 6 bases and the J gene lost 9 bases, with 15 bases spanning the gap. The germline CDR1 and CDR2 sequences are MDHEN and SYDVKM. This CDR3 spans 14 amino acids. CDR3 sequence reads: CASRPPGVPSPLHF. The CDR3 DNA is TGTGCCAGCAGGCCCCCGGGGGTACCTTCACCCCTCCACTTT.

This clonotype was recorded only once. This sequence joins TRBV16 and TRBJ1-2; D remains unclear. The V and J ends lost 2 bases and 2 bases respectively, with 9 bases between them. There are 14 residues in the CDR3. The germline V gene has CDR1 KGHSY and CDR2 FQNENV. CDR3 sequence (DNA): TGTGCCAGCAGCCAAGGTCTGTTAAACTATGGCTACACCTTC. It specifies CASSQGLLNYGYTF.

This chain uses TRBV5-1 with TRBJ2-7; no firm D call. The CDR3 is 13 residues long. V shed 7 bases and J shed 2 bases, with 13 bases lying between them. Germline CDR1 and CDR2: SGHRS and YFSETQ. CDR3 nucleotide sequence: TGCGCCAGCCGCCTTAAGGCGGCCTACGAGCAGTACTTC. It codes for CASRLKAAYEQYF.

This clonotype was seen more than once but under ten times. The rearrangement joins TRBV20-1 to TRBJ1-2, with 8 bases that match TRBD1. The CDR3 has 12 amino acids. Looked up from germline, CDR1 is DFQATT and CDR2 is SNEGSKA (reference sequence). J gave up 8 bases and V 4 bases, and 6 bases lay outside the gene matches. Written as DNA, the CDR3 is TGCAGTGCTACCGGACAGGGAGCGGGCTACACCTTC. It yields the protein CSATGQGAGYTF.

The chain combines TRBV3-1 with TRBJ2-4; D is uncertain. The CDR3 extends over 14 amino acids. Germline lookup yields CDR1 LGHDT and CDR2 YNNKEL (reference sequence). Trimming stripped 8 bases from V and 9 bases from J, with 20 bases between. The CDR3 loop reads CASALGGSLFIQYF. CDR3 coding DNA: TGTGCCAGCGCCCTCGGCGGATCGCTTTTCATTCAGTACTTC.

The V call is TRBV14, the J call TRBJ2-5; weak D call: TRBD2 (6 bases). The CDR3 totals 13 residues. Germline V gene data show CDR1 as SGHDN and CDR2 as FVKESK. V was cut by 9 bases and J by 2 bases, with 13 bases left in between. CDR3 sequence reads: CARLGTPQETQYF. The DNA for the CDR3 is TGTGCCAGACTCGGGACTCCACAAGAGACCCAGTACTTC. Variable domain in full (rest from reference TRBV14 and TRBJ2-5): EAGVTQFPSHSVIEKGQTVTLRCDPISGHDNLYWYRRVMGKEIKFLLHFVKESKQDESGMPNNRFLAERTGGTYSTLKVQPAELEDSGVYFCARLGTPQETQYFGPGTRLLVL.

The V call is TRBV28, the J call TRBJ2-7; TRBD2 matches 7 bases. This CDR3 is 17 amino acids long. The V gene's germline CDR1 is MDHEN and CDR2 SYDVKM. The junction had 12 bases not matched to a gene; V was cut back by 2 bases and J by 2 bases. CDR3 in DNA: TGTGCCAGCAGTTTAGGGGGGGGGATCCCGGACCCCTACGAGCAGTACTTC. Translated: CASSLGGGIPDPYEQYF.

This CDR3 is CASSQTGQGDPYEQYF. In DNA, the CDR3 is TGTGCCAGCAGCCAAACCGGACAGGGTGACCCCTACGAGCAGTACTTC. This rearrangement joins TRBV7-3 to TRBJ2-7; 8 positions match TRBD1. Trimming took 5 bases from V and 2 from J; bases not matched to a gene: 11. Germline assignment: CDR1 SGHTA and CDR2 FQGTGA. The CDR3 has 16 residues.